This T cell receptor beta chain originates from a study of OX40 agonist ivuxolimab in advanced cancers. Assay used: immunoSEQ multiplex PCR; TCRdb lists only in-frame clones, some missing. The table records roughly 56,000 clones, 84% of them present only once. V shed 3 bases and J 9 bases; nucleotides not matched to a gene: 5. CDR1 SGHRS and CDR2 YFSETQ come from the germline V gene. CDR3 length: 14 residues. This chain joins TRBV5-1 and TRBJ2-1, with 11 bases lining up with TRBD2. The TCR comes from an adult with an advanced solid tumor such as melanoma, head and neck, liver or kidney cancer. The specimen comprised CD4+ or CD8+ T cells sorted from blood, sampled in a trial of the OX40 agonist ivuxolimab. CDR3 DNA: TGCGCCAGCAGCTATGCTAGCGGGAGGTCTGAGCAGTTCTTC. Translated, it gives CASSYASGRSEQFF.